The text below deals with one T cell receptor (beta chain). The protocol was immunoSEQ multiplex PCR, while the TCRdb copy is restricted to in-frame clones and leaves out a portion. Here the sample spans around 100,000 clones, roughly 90% being singletons. The data are from a study of T cell changes during pregnancy in multiple sclerosis. The sequenced sample was peripheral blood, obtained after pregnancy. The source is a female donor with multiple sclerosis, enrolled in a pregnancy study.

CDR3 sequence: CASSWGGDGPLHF. Here the CDR3 DNA reads TGTGCCAGCAGTTGGGGGGGGGATGGTCCCCTCCACTTT. The chain carries TRBV6-5 and TRBJ1-6; possibly TRBD1 for D (5 bases). The CDR3 runs to 13 residues. Trimming cost V 4 bases and J 13 bases, with 14 bases left between them. Germline V gene sequence: CDR1 MNHEY, CDR2 SVGAGI.